A single sample gave rise to the 32 T cell receptor beta chains below, sequenced in a study of T cells after yellow fever vaccination. Each CDR3 protein gets one entry after TCRdb re-called the 5' RACE reads with MiXCR. The sample shows approximately 260,000 distinct CDR3 sequences, 5.2% of them seen only once. The sequenced sample was CD4+ T cells sorted from PBMCs, obtained on the day of the yellow fever booster vaccination. The receptors here all came from a man aged 18 to 30 who received the YFV17D yellow fever vaccine.

The chain joins TRBV7-2 to TRBJ2-1; D is uncertain. There are 15 residues in the CDR3. Trimming cost V 1 base and J 5 bases, with 12 bases left between them. Germline CDR1 SGHTA, CDR2 FQGNSA. The CDR3 spells CASSLGSNGDNEQFF. For the CDR3, the DNA is TGTGCCAGCAGCTTAGGGAGCAACGGCGACAATGAGCAGTTCTTC. Together with reference TRBV7-2 and TRBJ2-1, the CDR3 gives the full variable domain: GAGVSQSPSNKVTEKGKDVELRCDPISGHTALYWYRQSLGQGLEFLIYFQGNSAPDKSGLPSDRFSAERTGGSVSTLTIQRTQQEDSAVYLCASSLGSNGDNEQFFGPGTRLTVL.

The J gene is TRBJ2-3, the V gene TRBV7-2; D uncertain. The CDR3 is made up of 11 amino acids. CDR1 is SGHTA and CDR2 is FQGNSA in the germline V gene. Trimming removed 4 bases at V and 3 bases at J, with 2 bases between. In DNA, the CDR3 is TGTGCCAGCAGCTGGACAGATACGCAGTATTTT. Translation: CASSWTDTQYF.

This clonotype showed up just a few times. The J gene is TRBJ1-5, the V gene TRBV6-5; possibly TRBD1 for D (5 bases). CDR3 size: 15 residues. Trimming shortened V by 5 bases and J by 2 bases, and 13 bases separated the two germline ends. Germline CDR1 is MNHEY and CDR2 is SVGAGI. The CDR3 region is CASSATGTGNQPQHF. In DNA, the CDR3 is TGTGCCAGCAGTGCGACGGGGACGGGCAATCAGCCCCAGCATTTT.

This clonotype came up a few times. The chain is built from TRBV10-3 and TRBJ1-1; a weak D match, TRBD1 (6 bases). Per the germline V gene, CDR1 is ENHRY and CDR2 is SYGVKD. Deletions cut 4 bases from V and 0 bases from J, with 12 bases between. The CDR3 is 15 residues long. The CDR3 loop is CAISAQGSLNTEAFF. Here the CDR3 DNA reads TGTGCCATCAGTGCCCAGGGGTCTTTGAACACTGAAGCTTTCTTT.

This clonotype was seen more than once but under ten times. Relative to the germline gene, one junction end is altered; a read error may explain this. The chain joins TRBV28 to TRBJ2-1; the match to TRBD1 covers 7 bases. The germline V gene encodes CDR1 MDHEN and CDR2 SYDVKM. The CDR3 is 13 residues long. The DNA of the CDR3 is TGTGCAAGCAGTCTTTCTCAGACAGGGGAGCAGTTCTTC. It codes for CASSLSQTGEQFF.

This clonotype was counted between two and nine times. The chain uses TRBV28 and TRBJ1-2; D remains unclear. The CDR3 loop spans 12 amino acids. The V and J ends lost 4 bases and 5 bases respectively, with 8 bases between them. Germline CDR1 reads MDHEN; CDR2 reads SYDVKM. In DNA form, the CDR3 reads TGTGCCAGCAGTTCTCAGAGGTATGGCTACACCTTC. Its translation: CASSSQRYGYTF.

CDR3 sequence: CASSIEPGSLGTQYF. CDR3 nucleotide sequence: TGCGCCAGCAGCATAGAACCCGGGTCACTGGGGACGCAGTATTTT. This sequence joins TRBV5-1 and TRBJ2-3, with D hard to call. This CDR3 contains 15 residues. CDR1 and CDR2 from the germline V gene are SGHRS and YFSETQ. Trimming stripped 4 bases from V and 9 bases from J, with 21 bases between.

The V gene is TRBV7-3, the J gene TRBJ2-2, with a tentative D call TRBD1 (5 bases). CDR1 SGHTA and CDR2 FQGTGA come from the germline V gene. The CDR3 sequence is 15 residues long. With 5 bases removed from V and 7 bases from J, the gap between germline ends came to 17 bases. The DNA for the CDR3 is TGTGCCAGCAGCCCCTTTGGGCAGGGTGACGGGGAGCTGTTTTTT. Amino acid sequence: CASSPFGQGDGELFF.

This clonotype was found many times. The V gene is TRBV7-2, the J gene TRBJ2-2, with D hard to call. Germline CDR1 reads SGHTA; CDR2 reads FQGNSA. V lost 2 bases to trimming and J lost 5 bases, with 9 bases between them. CDR3 size: 14 residues. CDR3 coding DNA: TGTGCCAGCAGCTTAACCCCTATAACCGGGGAGCTGTTTTTT. Residues: CASSLTPITGELFF.

The V call is TRBV4-3, the J call TRBJ2-1, with a possible D match to TRBD1 (5 bases). The V end was cut by 0 bases, the J end by 8 bases, with 11 bases between. CDR3 length: 14 amino acids. Germline V CDR1 and CDR2: LGHNA, YSLEER. CDR3 protein: CASSQEKQGHEQFF. In DNA, the CDR3 is TGCGCCAGCAGCCAAGAGAAGCAGGGCCATGAGCAGTTCTTC.

This chain connects TRBV15 to TRBJ1-4, with TRBD1 identical over 8 bases. The V and J ends lost 2 bases and 6 bases, in that order; junction bases with no gene match: 8. Germline CDR1 reads LNHNV; CDR2 reads YYDKDF (reference sequence). This CDR3 contains 16 residues. The CDR3 protein is CATSRLRTGTYEKLFF. CDR3 DNA sequence: TGTGCCACCAGCAGATTAAGGACAGGGACTTATGAAAAACTGTTTTTT.

This clonotype was seen many times. The rearrangement links TRBV27 to TRBJ1-2, with no clear D. Germline values: CDR1 MNHEY, CDR2 SMNVEV (reference sequence). The V end was cut by 5 bases, the J end by 3 bases, with 13 bases between. The CDR3 is 14 residues long. CDR3 DNA: TGTGCCAGCAGTCGGCAAGGGTTCTACTATGGCTACACCTTC. It is translated as CASSRQGFYYGYTF.

This clonotype was detected many times. The genes are TRBV28 and TRBJ2-7; the match to TRBD2 covers 16 bases. The length of the CDR3 is 16 residues. V was pared by 5 bases and J by 5 bases, with 6 bases of the junction left unmatched. CDR1 is MDHEN and CDR2 is SYDVKM in the germline V gene. Here the CDR3 DNA reads TGTGCCAGCAGTGGACCGGGACTAGCGGGGGGGCACGAGCAGTACTTC. Its translation is CASSGPGLAGGHEQYF. Drawing the rest from reference TRBV28 and TRBJ2-7, the complete variable domain is DVKVTQSSRYLVKRTGEKVFLECVQDMDHENMFWYRQDPGLGLRLIYFSYDVKMKEKGDIPEGYSVSREKKERFSLILESASTNQTSMYLCASSGPGLAGGHEQYFGPGTRLTVT.

This clonotype was recorded a few times. The chain links TRBV7-9 to TRBJ2-6; D is undetermined. V lost 5 bases, J lost 0 bases, and 8 bases lay in between. The CDR3 spans 15 residues. Germline CDR1 SEHNR, CDR2 FQNEAQ (reference sequence). The CDR3 region is CASSPQYSGANVLTF. The CDR3 bases are TGTGCCAGCAGCCCCCAGTACTCTGGGGCCAACGTCCTGACTTTC. Filled out from reference TRBV7-9 and TRBJ2-6, the complete variable domain reads DTGVSQNPRHKITKRGQNVTFRCDPISEHNRLYWYRQTLGQGPEFLTYFQNEAQLEKSRLLSDRFSAERPKGSFSTLEIQRTEQGDSAMYLCASSPQYSGANVLTFGAGSRLTVL.

At least ten counts were recorded for this clonotype. The J gene is TRBJ2-3, the V gene TRBV20-1; 7 nucleotides align to TRBD2. Germline loops: CDR1 DFQATT, CDR2 SNEGSKA (reference sequence). With V trimmed by 3 bases and J by 5 bases, 11 bases remained unmatched. The CDR3 contains 15 residues. CDR3 bases: TGCAGTGCTAGCTCTAGCGGCGGTTGGAGAGATACGCAGTATTTT. This sequence encodes CSASSSGGWRDTQYF.

This clonotype was counted only a few times. This chain links TRBV5-1 with TRBJ1-3; TRBD1 might be the D (6 bases). The CDR3 is 15 amino acids. The germline V gene has CDR1 SGHRS and CDR2 YFSETQ. V was clipped by 4 bases and J by 0 bases, with 11 bases between them. The DNA of the CDR3 is TGCGCCAGCAGCCCAGGGGTCTACTCTGGAAACACCATATATTTT. It is translated as CASSPGVYSGNTIYF.

This clonotype was seen a few times. The chain carries TRBV9 and TRBJ2-5, with 8 bases that match TRBD2. Germline-derived CDR1 and CDR2 are SGDLS and YYNGEE. J lost 5 bases, V lost 4 bases, and 13 bases had no gene match. The CDR3 covers 16 residues. CDR3 DNA: TGTGCCAGCAGCATCAGCGGTTCGCCTAGCGGGGAGACCCAGTACTTC. Protein: CASSISGSPSGETQYF.

J is TRBJ2-5 and V is TRBV4-1; TRBD1 or TRBD2 may be the D gene (5 bases each). The germline CDR1 and CDR2 sequences are MGHRA and YSYEKL. The V end was cut by 4 bases, the J end by 5 bases, with 23 bases between. The CDR3 runs 17 residues. In DNA, the CDR3 is TGCGCCAGCAGCCCCCCGAGGGGTACTAGTCGGGTGGAGACCCAGTACTTC. Amino acids: CASSPPRGTSRVETQYF.

This clonotype was seen ten or more times. V and J are TRBV9 and TRBJ2-1; a possible D gene is TRBD1 (6 bases). In germline, CDR1 is SGDLS, CDR2 YYNGEE. Trimming shortened V by 6 bases and J by 6 bases, and 19 bases separated the two germline ends. The CDR3 has 15 amino acids. The CDR3 protein is CASTKGGQSFNEQFF. The CDR3 DNA sequence: TGTGCCAGCACCAAAGGGGGACAAAGTTTCAATGAGCAGTTCTTC.

This clonotype was recorded many times. The rearrangement links TRBV28 to TRBJ2-1; 9 bases are shared with TRBD1. Germline assignment: CDR1 MDHEN and CDR2 SYDVKM. The length of the CDR3 is 16 residues. The V segment lost 4 bases and the J segment 7 bases; nucleotides outside the gene matches: 11. CDR3: CASSSTAGTGLNEQFF. CDR3 sequence (DNA): TGTGCCAGCAGTTCTACCGCGGGGACAGGGTTAAATGAGCAGTTCTTC.

The chain has TRBV5-1 and TRBJ1-1; weak D call: TRBD1 (5 bases). The V end lost 5 bases, the J end lost 7 bases, and 21 bases lay between the germline ends. The CDR3 has 15 residues. Germline V lookup: CDR1 SGHRS, CDR2 YFSETQ. CDR3 sequence: CASSEGQRLQNEAFF. The CDR3 DNA reads as TGCGCCAGCAGTGAGGGGCAACGACTCCAGAATGAAGCTTTCTTT.

The CDR3 DNA sequence: TGCAGTGCTATCAGGCCCCTCTCCGAGGAAAAACTGTTTTTT. The encoded protein is CSAIRPLSEEKLFF. The chain is built from TRBV20-1 and TRBJ1-4; no clear D gene. Deletions cut 4 bases from V and 8 bases from J, with 17 bases between. Germline V lookup: CDR1 DFQATT, CDR2 SNEGSKA (reference sequence). This CDR3 is 14 amino acids long.

Only a few counts were recorded for this clonotype. The chain combines TRBV7-8 with TRBJ2-5; the D gene is possibly TRBD2 (5 bases). V lost 5 bases to trimming and J lost 5 bases, with 18 bases between them. The germline CDR1 and CDR2 sequences are SGHVS and FQNEAQ. The CDR3 runs 15 residues. The CDR3 DNA follows: TGTGCCAGCAGCCGAGGCGAGGGAGATTTGGAGACCCAGTACTTC. It specifies CASSRGEGDLETQYF.

This clonotype was recorded at least ten times. This chain joins TRBV11-2 and TRBJ2-7; 11 positions match TRBD2. V shed 5 bases and J 0 bases; nucleotides not matched to a gene: 3. Germline assignment: CDR1 SGHAT and CDR2 FQNNGV. The CDR3 covers 15 residues. The CDR3 bases are TGTGCCAGCAGCGCCGGGACTAGCGGCTCCTACGAGCAGTACTTC. Its protein is CASSAGTSGSYEQYF.

This clonotype was seen more than once but under ten times. This chain uses TRBV11-2 with TRBJ2-2, with 9 bases that match TRBD2. This CDR3 contains 16 residues. With V trimmed by 4 bases and J by 5 bases, 8 bases remained unmatched. Germline V gene lookup returns CDR1 SGHAT and CDR2 FQNNGV. Here the CDR3 reads CASSSRLAVRTGELFF. In nucleotides, the CDR3 is TGTGCCAGCAGCTCCCGACTAGCGGTGAGGACCGGGGAGCTGTTTTTT.

J is TRBJ2-4 and V is TRBV19, with D hard to call. CDR3 size: 17 residues. Trimming removed 4 bases at V and 0 bases at J, with 16 bases between. The germline V gene encodes CDR1 LNHDA and CDR2 SQIVND (reference sequence). CDR3 residues: CASSNSRRILAKNIQYF. CDR3 DNA sequence: TGTGCCAGTAGTAACTCTCGGAGAATACTAGCCAAAAACATTCAGTACTTC.

In this sample, this clonotype turned up many times. This chain uses TRBV6-2 or TRBV6-3 with TRBJ1-2; D is possibly TRBD1 (6 bases). From germline, CDR1 is MNHEY and CDR2 SVGEGT. CDR3 length: 13 residues. V was cut by 7 bases and J by 6 bases, with 15 bases left in between. The CDR3 DNA sequence: TGTGCCAGCAATATAAGACAGGCCGATGGCTACACCTTC. Translating it yields CASNIRQADGYTF.

There are many counts of this clonotype. This chain connects TRBV2 to TRBJ2-7, with a tentative D call TRBD2 (7 bases). The CDR3 is 15 residues long. Germline V lookup: CDR1 SNHLY, CDR2 FYNNEI. V lost 3 bases and J 0 bases, leaving 12 bases between the germline ends. The CDR3 DNA reads TGTGCCAGCAGTGATAGGGGGGGCCCCTCCTACGAGCAGTACTTC. Its protein is CASSDRGGPSYEQYF.

This sequence joins TRBV28 and TRBJ1-2, with D tentatively TRBD1 (6 bases). Trimming removed 4 bases from V and 6 bases from J, with 18 bases in between. This CDR3 comprises 15 residues. CDR1 is MDHEN and CDR2 is SYDVKM in the germline V gene. CDR3 in amino acids: CASSSPRAGDHGYTF. The CDR3 coding sequence is TGTGCCAGCAGTTCGCCCCGGGCAGGGGACCATGGCTACACCTTC.

The rearrangement uses TRBV14 and TRBJ2-7, with 8 bases identical to TRBD1. Germline loops: CDR1 SGHDN, CDR2 FVKESK. There are 14 residues in the CDR3. V dropped 7 bases and J dropped 4; count of bases not matched to a gene: 9. The CDR3 nucleotides read TGTGCCAGCATGGGGGGACAGGTCGTTTACGAGCAGTACTTC. This encodes CASMGGQVVYEQYF.

This clonotype showed up just a few times. The chain uses TRBV5-1 and TRBJ1-3, with a weak D call TRBD1 (5 bases). Trimming pared 7 bases from V and 2 bases from J, leaving 7 bases between. Germline V lookup: CDR1 SGHRS, CDR2 YFSETQ. The CDR3 length is 12 residues. The CDR3 is CASGGPGNTIYF. In DNA, the CDR3 is TGCGCCAGCGGGGGTCCTGGAAACACCATATATTTT. Together with reference TRBV5-1 and TRBJ1-3, the CDR3 gives the full variable domain: KAGVTQTPRYLIKTRGQQVTLSCSPISGHRSVSWYQQTPGQGLQFLFEYFSETQRNKGNFPGRFSGRQFSNSRSEMNVSTLELGDSALYLCASGGPGNTIYFGEGSWLTVV.

In nucleotides, the CDR3 is TGTGCCAGCAGCGCCGGGACAGATAATTCACCCCTCCACTTT. Its protein product is CASSAGTDNSPLHF. The V gene is TRBV7-3, the J gene TRBJ1-6; 7 bases align to TRBD1. Germline-derived CDR1 and CDR2 are SGHTA and FQGTGA. CDR3 length equals 14 residues. J lost 5 bases, V lost 5 bases, and 3 bases had no gene match.